Below are 27 T cell receptor beta chains sequenced from a single sample in a study of blood T cells in healthy people across ages. Sample-barcoded 5' priming and a J-beta primer mix drove a second PCR of roughly 6 to 12 cycles. Each CDR3 protein is one row after TCRdb ran MiXCR on the 5' RACE reads. The table records 700,000 or so distinct CDR3 sequences, 20% to 25% of them present only once. Sequencing was carried out using blood. These receptors were obtained from a man aged 70-80 years in good health.

This clonotype was counted between two and nine times. The chain combines TRBV7-2 with TRBJ2-1, with 7 nucleotides matching TRBD2. The better agreement between TRBJ2-7 and the DNA end casts doubt on the J call. The germline V gene has CDR1 SGHTA and CDR2 FQGNSA. The CDR3 length is 15 residues. CDR3 nucleotides: TGTGCCAGCAGCTTAGTTACGGGGGGTTCCTACGAGCAGTACTTC. This codes for CASSLVTGGSYEQYF.

This clonotype came up a few times. This rearrangement joins TRBV20-1 to TRBJ2-3; possibly TRBD1 for D (5 bases). The CDR3 length is 15 residues. V lost 2 bases and J 0 bases, leaving 12 bases between the germline ends. CDR1 is DFQATT, CDR2 SNEGSKA, per germline (reference sequence). CDR3 sequence: CSARNSGSSTDTQYF. The CDR3 DNA is TGCAGTGCTAGAAATTCAGGGTCTAGCACAGATACGCAGTATTTT.

The chain employs TRBV19 and TRBJ1-3; unclear D gene. V lost 8 bases and J lost 1, with 12 bases in between. The CDR3 spans 14 residues. Germline assignment: CDR1 LNHDA and CDR2 SQIVND (reference sequence). Here the CDR3 DNA reads TGTGCCAGTCGTTATGGCGGATCTGGAAACACCATATATTTT. Protein product: CASRYGGSGNTIYF.

This chain joins TRBV11-2 and TRBJ2-3; TRBD2 might be the D (6 bases). V lost 3 bases, J lost 4 bases, and 11 bases lay in between. The CDR3 is made up of 14 amino acids. Germline loops: CDR1 SGHAT, CDR2 FQNNGV. The CDR3 reads CASSFGAGPDTQYF. The CDR3 DNA is TGTGCCAGCAGCTTTGGGGCGGGGCCAGATACGCAGTATTTT.

This clonotype was observed at least ten times. The chain combines TRBV9 with TRBJ2-1; TRBD2 aligns across 11 bases. Unmatched junction bases numbered 12, after V lost 0 bases and J lost 10 bases. Germline V gene lookup returns CDR1 SGDLS and CDR2 YYNGEE. The CDR3 runs to 17 residues. The CDR3 coding sequence is TGTGCCAGCAGCGTAGCCTTCCTAGCGGGAGGAGGGAAAGAGCAGTTCTTC. It specifies CASSVAFLAGGGKEQFF.

The J gene is TRBJ2-7, the V gene TRBV28; no clear D. This CDR3 has 13 amino acids. V lost 11 bases to trimming and J lost 3 bases, with 17 bases between them. CDR1 and CDR2 from the germline V gene are MDHEN and SYDVKM. The CDR3 nucleotides read TGTGCCGGCAATAACAGACTTGGCTACGAGCAGTACTTC. It yields the protein CAGNNRLGYEQYF.

The rearrangement links TRBV30 to TRBJ2-2; D could derive from TRBD1 or TRBD2 (5 bases each). Germline V gene lookup returns CDR1 GTSNPN and CDR2 SVGIG (reference sequence). There are 14 residues in the CDR3. V lost 1 base and J 6 bases, leaving 12 bases between the germline ends. For the CDR3, the DNA is TGTGCCTGGAGTGGGGACCTTTCCCCCGGGGAGCTGTTTTTT. Protein product: CAWSGDLSPGELFF.

In this sample, this clonotype turned up a few times. This chain connects TRBV12-3 or TRBV12-4 to TRBJ1-4, with D maybe TRBD1 (5 bases). CDR3 length: 14 residues. The ends were cut back, 6 bases at V and 8 bases at J, with 16 bases in the middle. DNA of the CDR3: TGTGCCAGCAGGAGCACAGGAGCCGGCGAAAAACTGTTTTTT. Its translation: CASRSTGAGEKLFF.

V is TRBV6-5 and J is TRBJ1-4, with TRBD1 identical over 8 bases. Trimming cost V 0 bases and J 2 bases; bases outside gene matches: 2. The germline V gene has CDR1 MNHEY and CDR2 SVGAGI. The CDR3 contains 16 residues. In DNA, the CDR3 is TGTGCCAGCAGTTACTCCCCAGGGGGCACTAATGAAAAACTGTTTTTT. This translates into CASSYSPGGTNEKLFF.

This clonotype came up a few times. This chain connects TRBV14 to TRBJ1-2; D is possibly TRBD1 (5 bases). The CDR3 spans 14 residues. The germline V gene has CDR1 SGHDN and CDR2 FVKESK. Trimming removed 5 bases at V and 1 base at J, with 11 bases between. The CDR3 region is CASSLQDVNYGYTF. Written as DNA, the CDR3 is TGTGCCAGCAGCTTACAGGACGTTAACTATGGCTACACCTTC.

The table lists this clonotype with a few counts. The J gene is TRBJ1-1, the V gene TRBV19, with no clear D. The V end was cut by 5 bases, the J end by 0 bases, with 7 bases between. Germline assignment: CDR1 LNHDA and CDR2 SQIVND (reference sequence). This CDR3 contains 13 residues. CDR3 amino acids: CASSRRMNTEAFF. CDR3 bases: TGTGCCAGTAGTCGACGGATGAACACTGAAGCTTTCTTT.

The chain has TRBV5-1 and TRBJ1-6, with a possible D match to TRBD1 (6 bases). This CDR3 has 14 residues. V lost 7 bases, J lost 1 base, and 9 bases lay in between. The germline CDR1 and CDR2 sequences are SGHRS and YFSETQ. CDR3 nucleotide sequence: TGCGCCAGCGCACAGGGATCCTATAATTCACCCCTCCACTTT. This encodes CASAQGSYNSPLHF.

This clonotype was seen more than once but under ten times. The chain recombines TRBV5-5 with TRBJ2-5; tentatively, D is TRBD2 (6 bases). The CDR3 is made up of 16 amino acids. The germline gives CDR1 SGHKS, CDR2 YYEKEE (reference sequence). V lost 1 base, J lost 4 bases, and 17 bases lay in between. The chain's CDR3 is CASSLKAGTPSETQYF. The CDR3 coding sequence is TGTGCCAGCAGCTTGAAGGCGGGAACTCCATCAGAGACCCAGTACTTC.

The chain combines TRBV5-5 with TRBJ2-3; weak D call: TRBD2 (5 bases). Looked up from germline, CDR1 is SGHKS and CDR2 is YYEKEE (reference sequence). V lost 3 bases to trimming and J lost 4 bases, with 12 bases between them. This CDR3 spans 14 amino acids. DNA for the CDR3: TGTGCCAGCAGCTGGTCGTTGGAGGCAGATACGCAGTATTTT. Translating it yields CASSWSLEADTQYF.

The V gene is TRBV6-1, the J gene TRBJ1-1, with D possibly matching TRBD1 (5 bases). CDR3 size: 15 residues. CDR1 MNHNS and CDR2 SASEGT come from the germline V gene. Trimming removed 1 base at V and 0 bases at J, with 9 bases between. The CDR3 loop reads CASSEVGALNTEAFF. The CDR3 bases are TGTGCCAGCAGTGAAGTTGGGGCGCTGAACACTGAAGCTTTCTTT.

Only a few counts were recorded for this clonotype. The chain employs TRBV10-3 and TRBJ2-1; 13 bases are shared with TRBD2. The J call may be mistaken, given a closer DNA end match to TRBJ2-7. This CDR3 is 15 amino acids long. Germline V CDR1 and CDR2: ENHRY, SYGVKD. The CDR3 spells CAISDSGLAGDEQYF. CDR3 bases: TGTGCCATCAGTGATAGTGGACTAGCGGGAGACGAGCAGTACTTC.

This clonotype was counted only a few times. The chain combines TRBV6-2 or TRBV6-3 with TRBJ1-1; 7 nucleotides align to TRBD1. Germline V CDR1 and CDR2: MNHEY, SVGEGT. The V gene end was trimmed by 10 bases and the J gene end by 0 bases; junction bases not matched to a gene: 5. The length of the CDR3 is 13 residues. DNA for the CDR3: TGTGCCATTGGCAGGGGGATGAACACTGAAGCTTTCTTT. It codes for CAIGRGMNTEAFF.

The CDR3: CASSFSGGHEKLFF. The CDR3 DNA reads TGTGCCAGCAGCTTTTCGGGGGGTCATGAAAAACTGTTTTTT. The gene calls are TRBV7-2 and TRBJ1-4; D might be TRBD1 (5 bases). Germline V gene sequence: CDR1 SGHTA, CDR2 FQGNSA. The CDR3 sequence is 14 residues long. V was pared by 3 bases and J by 6 bases, with 11 bases between.

This clonotype has only a few counts. The chain carries TRBV5-5 and TRBJ2-7; the D gene is possibly TRBD1 (5 bases). The CDR3 length is 14 residues. Germline V gene sequence: CDR1 SGHKS, CDR2 YYEKEE (reference sequence). With 4 bases removed from V and 2 bases from J, the gap between germline ends came to 13 bases. The CDR3 here is CASSTGHPTYEQYF. CDR3 nucleotides: TGTGCCAGCAGCACTGGACACCCTACCTACGAGCAGTACTTC.

This clonotype has only a few counts. A junction end diverges from the germline sequence, so it may reflect a read error. The rearrangement uses TRBV6-5 and TRBJ2-1, with D perhaps TRBD2 (7 bases). The CDR3 totals 16 residues. The V gene's germline CDR1 is MNHEY and CDR2 SVGAGI. The CDR3 is CACSGGLRGGQNEQFF. DNA for the CDR3: TGTGCCTGCAGTGGGGGGTTGAGGGGGGGCCAAAATGAGCAGTTCTTC.

This clonotype was observed a few times. The chain links TRBV6-5 to TRBJ1-5; tentatively, D is TRBD1 (5 bases). The CDR3 loop spans 14 amino acids. V gave up 2 bases and J gave up 4 bases, with 9 bases separating them. From germline, CDR1 is MNHEY and CDR2 SVGAGI. The CDR3 region has the DNA TGTGCCAGCAGTTACGGGGGGTGGAATCAGCCCCAGCATTTT. Protein: CASSYGGWNQPQHF.

This clonotype was recorded a few times. The V call is TRBV6-5, the J call TRBJ2-6; maybe TRBD1 (6 bases). Per the germline V gene, CDR1 is MNHEY and CDR2 is SVGAGI. V shed 6 bases and J shed 4 bases, with 13 bases lying between them. This CDR3 has 15 amino acids. In DNA, the CDR3 is TGTGCCAGCAGAATACAGGGCTTGGGGGCCAACGTCCTGACTTTC. Amino acid sequence: CASRIQGLGANVLTF.

In its sample, this clonotype was seen a few times. The rearrangement joins TRBV12-3 or TRBV12-4 to TRBJ2-7; D might be TRBD2 (6 bases). V was trimmed by 3 bases and J by 3 bases, leaving 9 bases between them. This CDR3 is 13 amino acids long. DNA of the CDR3: TGTGCCAGCAGTTTGGGGCGGGACTACGAGCAGTACGTC. Encoded protein: CASSLGRDYEQYV.

The rearrangement uses TRBV5-1 and TRBJ2-3; D may be TRBD1 (5 bases). From germline, CDR1 is SGHRS and CDR2 YFSETQ. The CDR3 runs to 16 residues. Trimming removed 3 bases at V and 3 bases at J, with 17 bases between. In DNA form, the CDR3 reads TGCGCCAGCAGCTCCCTCCAGGGCGGTACGACAGATACGCAGTATTTT. It yields the protein CASSSLQGGTTDTQYF.

This clonotype was found once. The CDR3 DNA is TGCAGCGTTGAGGCGTGGGCCGCTAGCACAGATACGCAGTATTTT. Protein sequence: CSVEAWAASTDTQYF. The chain has TRBV29-1 and TRBJ2-3; D remains unclear. Trimming stripped 3 bases from V and 0 bases from J, with 13 bases between. The CDR3 contains 15 residues. The germline V gene encodes CDR1 SQVTM and CDR2 ANQGSEA.

Only a few counts were recorded for this clonotype. The chain couples TRBV15 to TRBJ1-1; D is uncertain. This CDR3 contains 14 residues. Germline lookup yields CDR1 LNHNV and CDR2 YYDKDF (reference sequence). The V end was cut by 0 bases, the J end by 4 bases, with 9 bases between. CDR3 residues: CATSRDASGTEAFF. In DNA, the CDR3 is TGTGCCACCAGCAGAGATGCCTCGGGCACTGAAGCTTTCTTT.

The chain uses TRBV6-2 or TRBV6-3 and TRBJ2-3; tentatively, D is TRBD1 or TRBD2 (5 bases each). The CDR3 is 13 residues long. Germline V lookup: CDR1 MNHEY, CDR2 SVGEGT. V was pared by 6 bases and J by 8 bases, with 15 bases between. CDR3 amino acids: CASRQDSVGTQYF. CDR3 DNA: TGTGCCAGCAGACAGGATAGCGTCGGTACGCAGTATTTT.